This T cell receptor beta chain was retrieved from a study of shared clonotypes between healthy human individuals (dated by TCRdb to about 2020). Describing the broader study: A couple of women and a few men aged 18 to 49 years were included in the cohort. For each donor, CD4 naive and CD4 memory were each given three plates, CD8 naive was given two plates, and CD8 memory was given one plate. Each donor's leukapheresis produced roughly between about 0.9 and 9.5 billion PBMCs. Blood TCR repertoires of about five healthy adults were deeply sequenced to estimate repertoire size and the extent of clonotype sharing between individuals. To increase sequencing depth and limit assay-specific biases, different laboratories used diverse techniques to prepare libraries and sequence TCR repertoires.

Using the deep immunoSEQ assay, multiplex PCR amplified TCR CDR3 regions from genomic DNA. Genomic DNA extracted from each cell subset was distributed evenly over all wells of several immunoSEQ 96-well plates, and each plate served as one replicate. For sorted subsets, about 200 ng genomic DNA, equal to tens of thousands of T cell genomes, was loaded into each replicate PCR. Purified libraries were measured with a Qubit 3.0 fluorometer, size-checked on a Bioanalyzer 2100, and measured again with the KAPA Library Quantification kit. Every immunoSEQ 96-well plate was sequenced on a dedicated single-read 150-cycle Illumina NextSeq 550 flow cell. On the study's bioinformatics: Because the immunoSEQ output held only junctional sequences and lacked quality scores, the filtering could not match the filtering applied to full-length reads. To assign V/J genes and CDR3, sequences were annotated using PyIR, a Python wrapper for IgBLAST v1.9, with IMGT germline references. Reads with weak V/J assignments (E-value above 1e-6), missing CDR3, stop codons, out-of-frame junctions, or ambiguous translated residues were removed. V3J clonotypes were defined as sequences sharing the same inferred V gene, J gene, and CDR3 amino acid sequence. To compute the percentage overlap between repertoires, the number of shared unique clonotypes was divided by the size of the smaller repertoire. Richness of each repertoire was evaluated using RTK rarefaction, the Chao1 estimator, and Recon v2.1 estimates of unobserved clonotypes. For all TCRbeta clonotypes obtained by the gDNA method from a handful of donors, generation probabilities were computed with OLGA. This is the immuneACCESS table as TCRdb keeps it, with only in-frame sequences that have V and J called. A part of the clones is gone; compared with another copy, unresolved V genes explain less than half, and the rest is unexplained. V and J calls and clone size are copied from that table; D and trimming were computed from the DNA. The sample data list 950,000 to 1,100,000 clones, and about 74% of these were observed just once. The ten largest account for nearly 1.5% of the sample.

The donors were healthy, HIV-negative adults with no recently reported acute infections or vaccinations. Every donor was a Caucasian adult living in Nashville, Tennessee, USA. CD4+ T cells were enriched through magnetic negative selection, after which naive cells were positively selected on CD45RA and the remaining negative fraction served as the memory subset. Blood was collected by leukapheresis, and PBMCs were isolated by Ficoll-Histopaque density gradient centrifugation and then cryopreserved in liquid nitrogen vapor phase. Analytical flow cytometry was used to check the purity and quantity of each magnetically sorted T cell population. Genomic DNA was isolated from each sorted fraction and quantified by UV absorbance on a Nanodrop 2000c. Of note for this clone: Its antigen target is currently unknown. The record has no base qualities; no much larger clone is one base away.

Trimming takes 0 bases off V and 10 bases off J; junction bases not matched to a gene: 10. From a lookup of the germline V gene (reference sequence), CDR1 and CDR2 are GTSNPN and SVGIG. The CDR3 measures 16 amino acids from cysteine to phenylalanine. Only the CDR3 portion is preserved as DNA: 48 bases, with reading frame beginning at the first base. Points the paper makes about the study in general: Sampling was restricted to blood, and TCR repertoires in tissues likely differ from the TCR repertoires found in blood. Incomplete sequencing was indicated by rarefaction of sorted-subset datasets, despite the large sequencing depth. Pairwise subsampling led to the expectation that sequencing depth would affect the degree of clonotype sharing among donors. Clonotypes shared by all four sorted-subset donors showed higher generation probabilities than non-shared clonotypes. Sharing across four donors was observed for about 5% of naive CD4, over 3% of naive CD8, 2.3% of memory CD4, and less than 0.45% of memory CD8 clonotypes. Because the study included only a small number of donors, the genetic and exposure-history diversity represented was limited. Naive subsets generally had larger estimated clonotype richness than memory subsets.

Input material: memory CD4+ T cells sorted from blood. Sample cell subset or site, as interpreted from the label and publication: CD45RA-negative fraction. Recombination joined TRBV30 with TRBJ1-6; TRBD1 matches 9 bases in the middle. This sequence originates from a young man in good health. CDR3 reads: CAWSVRRTGESSPLHF. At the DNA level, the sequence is TGTGCCTGGAGTGTACGCAGGACAGGGGAATCGTCACCCCTCCACTTT. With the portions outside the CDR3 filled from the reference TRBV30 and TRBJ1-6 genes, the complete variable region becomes SQTIHQWPATLVQPVGSPLSLECTVEGTSNPNLYWYRQAAGRGLQLLFYSVGIGQISSEVPQNLSASRPQDRQFILSSKKLLLSDSGFYLCAWSVRRTGESSPLHFGNGTRLTVT.